Listed below are T cell receptor beta chains from one sample, sequenced in a study of CD8 T cells in ankylosing spondylitis. MiXCR was run by TCRdb on the 5' RACE reads, yielding one entry per CDR3 protein. The profile covers a few hundred thousand distinct CDR3 sequences, with 20% appearing a single time and 3% to 4% taken by the ten largest. Input material: blood, either unsorted or a sorted T cell fraction (not recorded which). All receptors come from a female donor with ankylosing spondylitis or in good health (not recorded which). CDR3s include the opening cysteine and the closing phenylalanine or tryptophan. The D gene is left open where the match is weak. Size values are once, few and many counts, or a class for expanded clones, and some rows have none.

DNA: TGCAGTGCTAGAGATCTCCGGACTAGCGGGAGGGGGGGGGAGACCCAGTACTTC; CDR3: CSARDLRTSGRGGETQYF; V: TRBV20-1; size: NA; D: TRBD2; J: TRBJ2-5
DNA: TGCAGCGCAACGCGGGGGACCAGCTACAATGAGCAGTTCTTC; CDR3: CSATRGTSYNEQFF; V: TRBV29-1; size: many; D: TRBD2; J: TRBJ2-1
DNA: TGCAGTGCCCGGGCTGGGTTCCCCGTGGGCTCCTACGAGCAGTACTTC; CDR3: CSARAGFPVGSYEQYF; V: TRBV20-1; size: NA; D: NA; J: TRBJ2-7
DNA: TGTGCCAGCAGCGTGACTAGCGGGGTCTACGAGCAGTACTTC; CDR3: CASSVTSGVYEQYF; V: TRBV7-2; size: many; D: TRBD2; J: TRBJ2-7
DNA: TGTGCCATCACCACCGGGACGGCGAACACCGGGGAGCTGTTTTTT; CDR3: CAITTGTANTGELFF; V: TRBV10-3; size: NA; D: NA; J: TRBJ2-2
DNA: TGCGCCAGCAGCTTGGGTGCTAGCGGTTACAATGAGCAGTTCTTC; CDR3: CASSLGASGYNEQFF; V: TRBV5-1; size: NA; D: TRBD2; J: TRBJ2-1
DNA: TGTGCCAGCAGTTACTCCTCTCGCGGGAGCGGGGGAAATGAGCAGTTCTTC; CDR3: CASSYSSRGSGGNEQFF; V: TRBV6-5; size: NA; D: TRBD2; J: TRBJ2-1
DNA: TGCAGTGCTAGAGATAGAGCGGCCTCCTACAATGAGCAGTTCTTC; CDR3: CSARDRAASYNEQFF; V: TRBV20-1; size: NA; D: NA; J: TRBJ2-1
DNA: TGTGCCAGCAGCTTGCAGGGGGTGGACACTGAAGCTTTCTTT; CDR3: CASSLQGVDTEAFF; V: TRBV5-4; size: NA; D: TRBD1; J: TRBJ1-1
DNA: TGTGCCAGCGGGGGGGTCCAAGAGACCCAGTACTTC; CDR3: CASGGVQETQYF; V: TRBV2; size: NA; D: TRBD2; J: TRBJ2-5
DNA: TGTGCCAGCAGCTCATCACCGAGGTCCTACAATGAGCAGTTCTTC; CDR3: CASSSSPRSYNEQFF; V: TRBV7-8; size: few; D: NA; J: TRBJ2-1
DNA: TGTGCCAGCAGCCGGACAGGGCGGACTGAAGCTTTCTTT; CDR3: CASSRTGRTEAFF; V: TRBV12-3/TRBV12-4; size: many; D: TRBD1; J: TRBJ1-1
DNA: TGTGCCAGCAGCTCCCCGGGACAGGGGAATGAGCAGTTCTTC; CDR3: CASSSPGQGNEQFF; V: TRBV7-2; size: NA; D: TRBD1; J: TRBJ2-1
DNA: TGTGCCAGCAGTCATGGACTAGCGGGAGGTAACACAGATACGCAGTATTTT; CDR3: CASSHGLAGGNTDTQYF; V: TRBV5-6; size: NA; D: TRBD2; J: TRBJ2-3
DNA: TGCAGCGTTGCCCAACTGGCAGGGGTGGGCTACACCTTC; CDR3: CSVAQLAGVGYTF; V: TRBV29-1; size: few; D: NA; J: TRBJ1-2